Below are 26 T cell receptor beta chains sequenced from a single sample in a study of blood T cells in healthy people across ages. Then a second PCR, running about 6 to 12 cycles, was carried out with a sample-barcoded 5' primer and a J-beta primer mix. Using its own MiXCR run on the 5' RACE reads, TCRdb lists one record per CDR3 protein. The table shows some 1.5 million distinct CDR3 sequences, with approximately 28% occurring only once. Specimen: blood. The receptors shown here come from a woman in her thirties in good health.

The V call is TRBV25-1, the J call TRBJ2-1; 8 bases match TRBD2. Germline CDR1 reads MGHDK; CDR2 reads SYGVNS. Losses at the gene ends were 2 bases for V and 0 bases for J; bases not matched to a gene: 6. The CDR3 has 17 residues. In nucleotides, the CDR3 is TGTGCCAGCAGTGAAGGAGGCGGGGGGCCCTCCTACAATGAGCAGTTCTTC. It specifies CASSEGGGGPSYNEQFF.

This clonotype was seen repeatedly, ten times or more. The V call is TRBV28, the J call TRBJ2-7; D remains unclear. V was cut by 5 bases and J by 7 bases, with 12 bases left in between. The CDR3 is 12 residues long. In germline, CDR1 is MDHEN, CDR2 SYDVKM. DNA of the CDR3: TGTGCCAGCAGTGGCACAGCTCGGGAGCAGTACTTC. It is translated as CASSGTAREQYF.

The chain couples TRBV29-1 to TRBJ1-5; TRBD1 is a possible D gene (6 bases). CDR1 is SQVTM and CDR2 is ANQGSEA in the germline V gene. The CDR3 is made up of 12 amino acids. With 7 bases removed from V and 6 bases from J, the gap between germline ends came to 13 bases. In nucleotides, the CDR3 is TGCAGCGCCGGAGAGGGGGGTCAGCCCCAGCATTTT. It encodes CSAGEGGQPQHF.

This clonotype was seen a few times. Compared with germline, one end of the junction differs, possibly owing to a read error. The CDR3 sequence: CASSKGQPGTDAQYF. In DNA, the CDR3 is TGCGCCAGCAGTAAAGGGCAGCCGGGTACAGATGCGCAGTATTTT. This chain uses TRBV5-1 with TRBJ2-3; D unresolved. This CDR3 region has 15 residues. Looked up from germline, CDR1 is SGHRS and CDR2 is YFSETQ.

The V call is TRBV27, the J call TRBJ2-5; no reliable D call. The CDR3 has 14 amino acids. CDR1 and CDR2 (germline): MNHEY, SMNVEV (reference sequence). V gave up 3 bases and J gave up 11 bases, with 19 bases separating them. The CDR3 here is CASSFTEPYNGQYF. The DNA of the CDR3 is TGTGCCAGCAGTTTCACGGAGCCCTACAATGGGCAGTACTTC.

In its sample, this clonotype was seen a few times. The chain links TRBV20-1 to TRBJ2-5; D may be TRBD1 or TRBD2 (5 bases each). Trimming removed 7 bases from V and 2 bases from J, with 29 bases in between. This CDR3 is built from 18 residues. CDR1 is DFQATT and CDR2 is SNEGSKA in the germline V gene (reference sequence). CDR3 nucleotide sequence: TGCAGTGTAAACGGTTACGGGCCCAAATCTTGGGGGCAAGAGACCCAGTACTTC. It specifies CSVNGYGPKSWGQETQYF.

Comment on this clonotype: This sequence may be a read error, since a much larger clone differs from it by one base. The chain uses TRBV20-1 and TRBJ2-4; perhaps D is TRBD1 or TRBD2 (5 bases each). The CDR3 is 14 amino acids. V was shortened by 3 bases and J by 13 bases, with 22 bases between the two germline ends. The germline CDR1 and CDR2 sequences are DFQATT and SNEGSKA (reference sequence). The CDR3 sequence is CSARQGANYNEQYF. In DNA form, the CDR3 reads TGCAGTGCTAGGCAGGGAGCGAACTACAATGAGCAGTACTTC.

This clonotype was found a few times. CDR3 protein: CASSRDADDTDTQYF. DNA for the CDR3: TGTGCCAGCAGTCGCGACGCCGATGACACAGATACGCAGTATTTT. V usage is TRBV9 and J usage is TRBJ2-3; no reliable D call. Germline lookup yields CDR1 SGDLS and CDR2 YYNGEE. This CDR3 contains 15 residues. Trimming shortened V by 5 bases and J by 2 bases, and 15 bases separated the two germline ends.

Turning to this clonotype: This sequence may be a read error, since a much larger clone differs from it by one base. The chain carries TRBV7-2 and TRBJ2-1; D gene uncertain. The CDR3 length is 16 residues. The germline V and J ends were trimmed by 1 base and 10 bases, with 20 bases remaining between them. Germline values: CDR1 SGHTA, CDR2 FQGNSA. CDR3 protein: CASSLGARADAYEQFF. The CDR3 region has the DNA TGTGCCAGCAGCTTAGGGGCAAGGGCAGACGCCTACGAGCAGTTCTTC.

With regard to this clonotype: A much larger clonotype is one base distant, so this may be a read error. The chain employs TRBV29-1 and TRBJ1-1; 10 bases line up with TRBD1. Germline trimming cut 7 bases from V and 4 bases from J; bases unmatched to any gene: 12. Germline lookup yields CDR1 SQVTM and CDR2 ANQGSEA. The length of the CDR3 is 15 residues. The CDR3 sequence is CSGRAPGQGSTEAFF. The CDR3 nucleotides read TGCAGCGGGAGGGCACCGGGACAGGGGAGCACTGAAGCTTTCTTT.

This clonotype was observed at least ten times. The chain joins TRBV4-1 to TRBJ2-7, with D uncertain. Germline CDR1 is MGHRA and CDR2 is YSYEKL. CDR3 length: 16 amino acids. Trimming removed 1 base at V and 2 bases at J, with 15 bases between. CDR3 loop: CASSQGRREIAYEQYF. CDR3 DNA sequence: TGCGCCAGCAGCCAAGGGAGAAGGGAAATAGCCTACGAGCAGTACTTC.

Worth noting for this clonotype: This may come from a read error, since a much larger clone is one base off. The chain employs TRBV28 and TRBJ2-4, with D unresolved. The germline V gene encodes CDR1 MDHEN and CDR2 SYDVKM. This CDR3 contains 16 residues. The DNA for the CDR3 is TGTGCCAGCAGTCAAATGACGTTACCAGGAAAAAACGTTCAGTACTTC. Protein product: CASSQMTLPGKNVQYF.

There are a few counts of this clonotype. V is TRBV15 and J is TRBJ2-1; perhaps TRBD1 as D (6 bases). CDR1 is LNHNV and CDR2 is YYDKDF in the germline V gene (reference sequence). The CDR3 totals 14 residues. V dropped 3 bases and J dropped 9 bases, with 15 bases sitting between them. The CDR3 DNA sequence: TGTGCCACCAGCAGTGCCCGACAGGTCCCTGAGCAGTTCTTC. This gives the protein CATSSARQVPEQFF.

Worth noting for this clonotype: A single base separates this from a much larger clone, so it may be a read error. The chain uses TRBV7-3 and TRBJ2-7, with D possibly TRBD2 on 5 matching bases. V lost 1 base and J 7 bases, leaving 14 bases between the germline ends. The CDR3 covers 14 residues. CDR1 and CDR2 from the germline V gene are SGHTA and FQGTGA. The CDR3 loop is CASSLNRGNNEQYF. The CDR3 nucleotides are TGTGCCAGCAGCTTAAACCGGGGTAACAATGAGCAGTACTTC.

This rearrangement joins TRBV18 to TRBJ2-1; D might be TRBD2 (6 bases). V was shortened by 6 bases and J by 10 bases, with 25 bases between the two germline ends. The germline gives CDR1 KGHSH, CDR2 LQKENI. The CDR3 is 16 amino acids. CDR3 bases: TGTGCCAGCTCGCGGCAATCGACTAGGTCGGAGGAGGAGCAGTTCTTC. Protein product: CASSRQSTRSEEEQFF.

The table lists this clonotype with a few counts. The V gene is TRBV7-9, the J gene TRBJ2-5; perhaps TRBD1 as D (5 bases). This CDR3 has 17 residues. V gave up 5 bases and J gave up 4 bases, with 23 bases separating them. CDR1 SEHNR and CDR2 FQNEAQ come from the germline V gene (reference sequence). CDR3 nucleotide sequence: TGTGCCAGCAGCCCATCGTCCGCCAGGGTGTTTCGAGAGACCCAGTACTTC. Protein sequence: CASSPSSARVFRETQYF.

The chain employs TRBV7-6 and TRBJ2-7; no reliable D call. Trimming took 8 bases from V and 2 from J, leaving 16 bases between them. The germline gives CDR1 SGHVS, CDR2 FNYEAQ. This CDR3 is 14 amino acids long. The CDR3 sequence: CASGARPQTYEQYF. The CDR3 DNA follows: TGTGCCAGCGGCGCGCGACCCCAGACCTACGAGCAGTACTTC.

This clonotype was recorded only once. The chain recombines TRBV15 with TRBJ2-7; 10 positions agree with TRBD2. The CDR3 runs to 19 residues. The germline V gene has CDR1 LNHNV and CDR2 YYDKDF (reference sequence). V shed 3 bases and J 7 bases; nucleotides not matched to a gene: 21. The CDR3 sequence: CATSRSLSLSGRVFDEQYF. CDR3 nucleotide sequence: TGTGCCACCAGCAGGTCCCTATCCTTGAGCGGGAGGGTATTTGATGAGCAGTACTTC.

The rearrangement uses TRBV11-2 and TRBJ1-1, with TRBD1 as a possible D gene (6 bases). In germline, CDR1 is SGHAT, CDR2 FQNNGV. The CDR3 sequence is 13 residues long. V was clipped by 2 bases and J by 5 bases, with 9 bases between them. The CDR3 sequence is CASSLLGATEAFF. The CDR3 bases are TGTGCCAGCAGCTTACTGGGGGCGACTGAAGCTTTCTTT.

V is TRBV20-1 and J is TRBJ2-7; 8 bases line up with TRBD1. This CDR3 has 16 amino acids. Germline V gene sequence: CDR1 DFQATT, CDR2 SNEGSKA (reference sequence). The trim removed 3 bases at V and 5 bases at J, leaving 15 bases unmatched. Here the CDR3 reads CSASLPKVDRADEQYF. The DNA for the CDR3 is TGCAGTGCTAGTCTCCCCAAAGTGGACAGGGCGGACGAGCAGTACTTC.

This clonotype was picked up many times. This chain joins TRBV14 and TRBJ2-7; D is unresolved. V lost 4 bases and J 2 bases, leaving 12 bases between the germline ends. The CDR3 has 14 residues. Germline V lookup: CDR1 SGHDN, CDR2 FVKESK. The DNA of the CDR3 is TGTGCCAGCAGCCGAGTGGCAGAACCCTACGAGCAGTACTTC. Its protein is CASSRVAEPYEQYF.

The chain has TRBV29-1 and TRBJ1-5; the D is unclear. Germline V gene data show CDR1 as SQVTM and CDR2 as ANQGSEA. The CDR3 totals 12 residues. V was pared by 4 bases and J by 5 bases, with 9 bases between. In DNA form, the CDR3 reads TGCAGCGTTGTCCTGGATGATCAGCCCCAGCATTTT. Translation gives CSVVLDDQPQHF.

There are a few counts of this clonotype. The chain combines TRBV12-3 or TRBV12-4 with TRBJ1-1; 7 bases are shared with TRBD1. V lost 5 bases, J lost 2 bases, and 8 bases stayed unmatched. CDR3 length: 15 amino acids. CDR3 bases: TGTGCCAGCAGTGCAGGGACAGCTACTAACACTGAAGCTTTCTTT. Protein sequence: CASSAGTATNTEAFF.

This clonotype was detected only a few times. The CDR3 region is CASSFGGGREGHGEQFF. The CDR3 DNA reads TGTGCCAGCAGTTTCGGAGGCGGGAGGGAAGGCCACGGTGAGCAGTTCTTC. The chain uses TRBV12-3 or TRBV12-4 and TRBJ2-1, with 9 positions matching TRBD2. CDR3 length equals 17 residues. Trimming removed 3 bases from V and 9 bases from J; junction bases left unmatched: 15.

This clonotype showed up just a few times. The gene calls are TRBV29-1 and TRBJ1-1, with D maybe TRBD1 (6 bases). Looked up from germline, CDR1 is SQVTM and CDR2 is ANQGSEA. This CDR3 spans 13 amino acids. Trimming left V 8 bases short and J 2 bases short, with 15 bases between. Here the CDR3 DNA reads TGCAGCTCCCAGGGGCTATTAAACACTGAAGCTTTCTTT. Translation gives CSSQGLLNTEAFF.

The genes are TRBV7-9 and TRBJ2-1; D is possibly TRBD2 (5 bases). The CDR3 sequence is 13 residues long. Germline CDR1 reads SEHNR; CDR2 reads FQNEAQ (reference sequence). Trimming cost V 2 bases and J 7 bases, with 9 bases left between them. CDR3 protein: CASSLPAANEQFF. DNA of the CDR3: TGTGCCAGCAGCTTACCAGCGGCTAATGAGCAGTTCTTC. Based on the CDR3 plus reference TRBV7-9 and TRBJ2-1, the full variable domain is DTGVSQNPRHKITKRGQNVTFRCDPISEHNRLYWYRQTLGQGPEFLTYFQNEAQLEKSRLLSDRFSAERPKGSFSTLEIQRTEQGDSAMYLCASSLPAANEQFFGPGTRLTVL.